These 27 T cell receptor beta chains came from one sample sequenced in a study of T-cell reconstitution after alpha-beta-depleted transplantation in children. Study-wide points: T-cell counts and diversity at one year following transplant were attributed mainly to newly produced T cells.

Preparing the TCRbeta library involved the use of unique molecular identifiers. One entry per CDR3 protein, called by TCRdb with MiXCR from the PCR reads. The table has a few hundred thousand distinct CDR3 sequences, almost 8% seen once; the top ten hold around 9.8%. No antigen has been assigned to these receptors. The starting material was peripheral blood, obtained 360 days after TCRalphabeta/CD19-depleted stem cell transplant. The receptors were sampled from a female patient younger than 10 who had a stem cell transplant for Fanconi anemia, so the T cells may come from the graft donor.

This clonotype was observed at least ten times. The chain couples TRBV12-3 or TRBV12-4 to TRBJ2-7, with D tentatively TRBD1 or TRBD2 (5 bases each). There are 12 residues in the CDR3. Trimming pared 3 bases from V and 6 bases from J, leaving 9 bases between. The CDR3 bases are TGTGCCAGCAGTTTGCGAGGGACCGAGCAGTACTTC. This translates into CASSLRGTEQYF.

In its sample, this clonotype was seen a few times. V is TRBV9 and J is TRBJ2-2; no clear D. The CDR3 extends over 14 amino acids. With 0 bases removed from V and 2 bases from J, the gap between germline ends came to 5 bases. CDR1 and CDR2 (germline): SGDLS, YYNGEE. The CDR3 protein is CASSVGHNTGELFF. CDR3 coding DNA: TGTGCCAGCAGCGTAGGACATAACACCGGGGAGCTGTTTTTT.

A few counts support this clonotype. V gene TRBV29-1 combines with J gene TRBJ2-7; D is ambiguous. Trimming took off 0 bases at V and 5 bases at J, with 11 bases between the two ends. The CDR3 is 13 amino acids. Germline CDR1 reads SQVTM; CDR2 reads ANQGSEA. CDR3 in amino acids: CSVEEDWTNEQYF. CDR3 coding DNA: TGCAGCGTTGAAGAAGATTGGACCAACGAGCAGTACTTC.

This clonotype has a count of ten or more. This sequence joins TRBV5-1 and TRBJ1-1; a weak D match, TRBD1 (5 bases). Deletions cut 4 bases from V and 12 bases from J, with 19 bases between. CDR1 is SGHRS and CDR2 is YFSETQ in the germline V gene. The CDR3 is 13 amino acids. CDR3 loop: CASSSQEGTEPFF. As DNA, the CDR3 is TGCGCCAGCAGCAGTCAGGAAGGGACGGAACCTTTCTTT. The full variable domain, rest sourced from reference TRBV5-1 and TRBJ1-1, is KAGVTQTPRYLIKTRGQQVTLSCSPISGHRSVSWYQQTPGQGLQFLFEYFSETQRNKGNFPGRFSGRQFSNSRSEMNVSTLELGDSALYLCASSSQEGTEPFFGQGTRLTVV.

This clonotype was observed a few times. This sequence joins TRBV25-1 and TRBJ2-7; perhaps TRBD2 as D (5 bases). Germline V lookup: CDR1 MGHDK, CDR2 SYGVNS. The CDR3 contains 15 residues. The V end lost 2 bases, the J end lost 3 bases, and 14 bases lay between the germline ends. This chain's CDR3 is CASSENKGVSYEQYF. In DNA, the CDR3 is TGTGCCAGCAGTGAAAATAAGGGAGTCAGCTACGAGCAGTACTTC.

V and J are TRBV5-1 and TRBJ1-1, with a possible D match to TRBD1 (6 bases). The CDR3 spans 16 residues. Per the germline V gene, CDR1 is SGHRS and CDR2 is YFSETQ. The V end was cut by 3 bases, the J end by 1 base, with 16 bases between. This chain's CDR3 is CASSSFTGTSNTEAFF. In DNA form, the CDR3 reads TGCGCCAGCAGCTCATTTACAGGGACTTCGAACACTGAAGCTTTCTTT. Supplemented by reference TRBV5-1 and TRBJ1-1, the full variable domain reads KAGVTQTPRYLIKTRGQQVTLSCSPISGHRSVSWYQQTPGQGLQFLFEYFSETQRNKGNFPGRFSGRQFSNSRSEMNVSTLELGDSALYLCASSSFTGTSNTEAFFGQGTRLTVV.

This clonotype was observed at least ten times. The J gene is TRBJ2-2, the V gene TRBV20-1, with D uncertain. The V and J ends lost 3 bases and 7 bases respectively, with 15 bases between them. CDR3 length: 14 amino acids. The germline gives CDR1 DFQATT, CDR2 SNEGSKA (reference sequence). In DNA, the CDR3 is TGCAGTGCTAGTGTGGCGACCAGTGGCGGGGAGCTGTTTTTT. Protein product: CSASVATSGGELFF.

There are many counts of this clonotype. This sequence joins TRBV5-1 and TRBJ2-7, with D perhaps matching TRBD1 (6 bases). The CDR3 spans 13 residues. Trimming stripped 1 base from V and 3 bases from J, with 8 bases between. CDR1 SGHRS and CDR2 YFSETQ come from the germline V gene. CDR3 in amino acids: CASSLIQGYEQYF. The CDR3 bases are TGCGCCAGCAGCTTGATACAGGGCTACGAGCAGTACTTC. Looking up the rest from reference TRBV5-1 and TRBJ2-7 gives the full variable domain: KAGVTQTPRYLIKTRGQQVTLSCSPISGHRSVSWYQQTPGQGLQFLFEYFSETQRNKGNFPGRFSGRQFSNSRSEMNVSTLELGDSALYLCASSLIQGYEQYFGPGTRLTVT.

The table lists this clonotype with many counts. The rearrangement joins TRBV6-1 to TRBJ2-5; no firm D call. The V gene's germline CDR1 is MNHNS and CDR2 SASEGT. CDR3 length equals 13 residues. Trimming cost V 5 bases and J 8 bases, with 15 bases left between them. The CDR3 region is CASSLAVTGTQYF. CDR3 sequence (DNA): TGTGCCAGCAGTCTGGCCGTCACCGGAACCCAGTACTTC.

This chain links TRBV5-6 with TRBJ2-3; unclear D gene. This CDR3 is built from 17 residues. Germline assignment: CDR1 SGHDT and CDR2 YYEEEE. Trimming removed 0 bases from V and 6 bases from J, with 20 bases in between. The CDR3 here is CASSLASSGDFVDTQYF. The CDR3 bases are TGTGCCAGCAGCTTGGCAAGCTCCGGCGATTTTGTCGATACGCAGTATTTT.

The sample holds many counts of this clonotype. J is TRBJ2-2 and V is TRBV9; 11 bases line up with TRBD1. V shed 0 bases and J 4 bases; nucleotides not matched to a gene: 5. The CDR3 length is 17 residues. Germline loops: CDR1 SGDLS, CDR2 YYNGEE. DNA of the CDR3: TGTGCCAGCAGCGTAGAGCCCGGGACAGGGGGCACCGGGGAGCTGTTTTTT. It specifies CASSVEPGTGGTGELFF. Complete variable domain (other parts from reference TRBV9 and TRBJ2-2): DSGVTQTPKHLITATGQRVTLRCSPRSGDLSVYWYQQSLDQGLQFLIQYYNGEERAKGNILERFSAQQFPDLHSELNLSSLELGDSALYFCASSVEPGTGGTGELFFGEGSRLTVL.

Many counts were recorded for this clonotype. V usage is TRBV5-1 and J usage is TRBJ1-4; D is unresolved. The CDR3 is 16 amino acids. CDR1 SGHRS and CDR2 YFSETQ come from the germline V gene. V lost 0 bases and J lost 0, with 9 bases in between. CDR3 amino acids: CASSLAPDSTNEKLFF. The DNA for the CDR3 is TGCGCCAGCAGCTTGGCCCCGGATTCAACTAATGAAAAACTGTTTTTT.

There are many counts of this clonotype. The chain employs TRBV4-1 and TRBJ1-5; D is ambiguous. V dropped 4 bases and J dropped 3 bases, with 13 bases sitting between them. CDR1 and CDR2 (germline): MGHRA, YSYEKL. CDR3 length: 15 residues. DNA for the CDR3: TGCGCCAGCAGCCCCCCGCTCCATACCAATCAGCCCCAGCATTTT. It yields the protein CASSPPLHTNQPQHF.

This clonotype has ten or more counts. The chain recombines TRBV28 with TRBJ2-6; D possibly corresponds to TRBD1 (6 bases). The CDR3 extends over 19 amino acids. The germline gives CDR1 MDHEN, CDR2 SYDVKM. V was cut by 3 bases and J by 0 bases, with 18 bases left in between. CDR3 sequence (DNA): TGTGCCAGCAGTTTTCCCGGGCAGGGGCAGTTCTCTGGGGCCAACGTCCTGACTTTC. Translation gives CASSFPGQGQFSGANVLTF.

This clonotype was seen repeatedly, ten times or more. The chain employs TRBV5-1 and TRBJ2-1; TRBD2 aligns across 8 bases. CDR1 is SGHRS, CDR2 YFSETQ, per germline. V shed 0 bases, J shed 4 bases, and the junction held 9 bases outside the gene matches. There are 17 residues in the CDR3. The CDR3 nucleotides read TGCGCCAGCAGCTTGGCCCCGGGACTAGGGCTATACAATGAGCAGTTCTTC. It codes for CASSLAPGLGLYNEQFF.

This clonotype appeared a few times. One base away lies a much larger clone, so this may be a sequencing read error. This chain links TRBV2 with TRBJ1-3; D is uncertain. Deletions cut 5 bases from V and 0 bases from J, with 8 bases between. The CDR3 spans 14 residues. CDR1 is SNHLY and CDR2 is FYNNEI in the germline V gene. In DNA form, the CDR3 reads TGTGCCAGCAGTTGGACGAGCTCTGGAAACACCATATATTTT. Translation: CASSWTSSGNTIYF. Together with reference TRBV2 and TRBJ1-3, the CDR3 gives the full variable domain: EPEVTQTPSHQVTQMGQEVILRCVPISNHLYFYWYRQILGQKVEFLVSFYNNEISEKSEIFDDQFSVERPDGSNFTLKIRSTKLEDSAMYFCASSWTSSGNTIYFGEGSWLTVV.

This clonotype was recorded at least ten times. The CDR3 spells CASSYGASYGEQYF. CDR3 bases: TGTGCCAGCAGTTACGGAGCTTCCTACGGAGAGCAGTACTTC. The chain uses TRBV6-5 and TRBJ2-7; D ambiguous. Germline loops: CDR1 MNHEY, CDR2 SVGAGI. This CDR3 region has 14 residues. V lost 2 bases, J lost 7 bases, and 15 bases lay in between.

CDR3 amino acids: CASSRLGADTQYF. For the CDR3, the DNA is TGTGCCAGCAGCCGATTGGGGGCAGATACGCAGTATTTT. V and J are TRBV13 and TRBJ2-3; D assignment may be TRBD1 or TRBD2 (5 bases each). The germline V gene has CDR1 PRHDT and CDR2 FYEKMQ (reference sequence). V was clipped by 5 bases and J by 4 bases, with 10 bases between them. The CDR3 length is 13 residues.

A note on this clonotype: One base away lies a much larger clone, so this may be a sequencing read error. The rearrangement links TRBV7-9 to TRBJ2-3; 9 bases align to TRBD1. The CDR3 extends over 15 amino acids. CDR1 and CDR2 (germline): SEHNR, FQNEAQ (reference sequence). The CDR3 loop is CASSYRDREPDTLYF. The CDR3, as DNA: TGTGCCAGCAGCTACCGGGACAGGGAACCAGATACGCTGTATTTT.

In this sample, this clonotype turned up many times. This CDR3 reads CASSWLGQGIYEQYF. In nucleotides, the CDR3 is TGTGCCAGCAGTTGGCTCGGACAGGGTATCTACGAGCAGTACTTC. V gene TRBV6-2 or TRBV6-3 combines with J gene TRBJ2-7, with 8 bases that match TRBD1. The V gene's germline CDR1 is MNHEY and CDR2 SVGEGT. This CDR3 contains 15 residues. Unmatched junction bases numbered 8, after V lost 4 bases and J lost 3 bases.

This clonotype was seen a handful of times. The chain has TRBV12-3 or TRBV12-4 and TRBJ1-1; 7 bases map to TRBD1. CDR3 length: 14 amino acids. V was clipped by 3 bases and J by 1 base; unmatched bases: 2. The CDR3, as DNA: TGTGCCAGCAGTTTTAGGGGGCCGAACACTGAAGCTTTCTTT. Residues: CASSFRGPNTEAFF.

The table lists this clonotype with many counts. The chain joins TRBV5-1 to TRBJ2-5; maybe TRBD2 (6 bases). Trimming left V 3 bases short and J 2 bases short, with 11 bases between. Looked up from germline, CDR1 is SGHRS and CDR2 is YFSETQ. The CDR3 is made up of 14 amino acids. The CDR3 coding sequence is TGCGCCAGCAGCTCCCGTGGAGGGCAAGAGACCCAGTACTTC. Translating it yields CASSSRGGQETQYF.

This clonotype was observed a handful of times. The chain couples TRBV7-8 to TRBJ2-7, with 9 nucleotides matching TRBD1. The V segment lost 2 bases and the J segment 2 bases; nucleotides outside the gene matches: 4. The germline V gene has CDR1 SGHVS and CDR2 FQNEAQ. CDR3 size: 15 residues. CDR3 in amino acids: CASSLSRDRAYEQYF. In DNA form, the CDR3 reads TGTGCCAGCAGCTTAAGCCGGGACAGGGCCTACGAGCAGTACTTC.

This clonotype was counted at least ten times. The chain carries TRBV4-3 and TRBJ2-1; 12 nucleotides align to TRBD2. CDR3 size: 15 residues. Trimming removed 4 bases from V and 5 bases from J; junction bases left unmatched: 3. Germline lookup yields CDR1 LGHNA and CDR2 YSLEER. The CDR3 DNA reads TGCGCCAGCAGCCTTAGGACTAGCGGGGACAATGAGCAGTTCTTC. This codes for CASSLRTSGDNEQFF.

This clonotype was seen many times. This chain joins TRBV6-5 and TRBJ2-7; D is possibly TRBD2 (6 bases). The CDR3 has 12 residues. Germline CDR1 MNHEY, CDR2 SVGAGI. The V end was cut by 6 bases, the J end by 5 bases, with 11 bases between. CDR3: CASSRSGHEQYF. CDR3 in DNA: TGTGCCAGCAGCCGAAGCGGGCACGAGCAGTACTTC.

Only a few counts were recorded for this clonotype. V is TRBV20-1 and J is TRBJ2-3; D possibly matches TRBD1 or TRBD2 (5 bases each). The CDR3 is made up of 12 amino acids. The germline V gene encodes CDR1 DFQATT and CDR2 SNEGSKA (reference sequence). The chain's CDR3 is CRTGPSTDTQYF. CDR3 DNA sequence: TGCAGGACGGGGCCTAGCACAGATACGCAGTATTTT.

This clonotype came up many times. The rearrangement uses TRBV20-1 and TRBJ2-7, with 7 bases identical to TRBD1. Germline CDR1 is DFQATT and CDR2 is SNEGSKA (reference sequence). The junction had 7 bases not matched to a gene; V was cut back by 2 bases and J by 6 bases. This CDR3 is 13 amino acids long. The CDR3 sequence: CSARSRRDSEQYV. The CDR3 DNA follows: TGCAGTGCTAGATCCCGCCGGGACAGCGAGCAGTACGTC.